A single sample gave rise to the 26 T cell receptor beta chains below, sequenced in a study of blood T cell repertoires in COVID-19. Profiling relied on immunoSEQ multiplex PCR, and the TCRdb table lists in-frame clones only, not all of them. Of tens of thousands of clones listed, roughly 88% are singletons. Material for sequencing was peripheral blood. Every receptor here comes from a human donor in a cohort sampled during active COVID-19.

A single count supports this clone. The chain has TRBV9 and TRBJ2-1; 10 nucleotides line up with TRBD2. Germline CDR1 reads SGDLS; CDR2 reads YYNGEE. Trimming removed 3 bases from V and 7 bases from J; junction bases left unmatched: 7. The CDR3 has 15 residues. CDR3 coding DNA: TGTGCCAGCAGCGGGGGACTAGCGAACCGAAATGAGCAGTTCTTC. This codes for CASSGGLANRNEQFF. Supplemented by reference TRBV9 and TRBJ2-1, the full variable domain reads DSGVTQTPKHLITATGQRVTLRCSPRSGDLSVYWYQQSLDQGLQFLIQYYNGEERAKGNILERFSAQQFPDLHSELNLSSLELGDSALYFCASSGGLANRNEQFFGPGTRLTVL.

This clone is a singleton in its sample. The chain recombines TRBV6-1 with TRBJ1-3; possibly TRBD1 for D (6 bases). Trimming shortened V by 3 bases and J by 4 bases, and 16 bases separated the two germline ends. Germline loops: CDR1 MNHNS, CDR2 SASEGT. The CDR3 consists of 16 residues. The CDR3, as DNA: TGTGCCAGCAGTGAGGTCGACAGGTCCTTCGGAAACACCATATATTTT. It yields the protein CASSEVDRSFGNTIYF.

The V call is TRBV7-9, the J call TRBJ2-2, with TRBD1 matching 8 bases. Germline CDR1 is SEHNR and CDR2 is FQNEAQ (reference sequence). V shed 4 bases and J 1 base; nucleotides not matched to a gene: 2. The CDR3 consists of 15 residues. This CDR3 is CASSSGQGNTGELFF. Here the CDR3 DNA reads TGTGCCAGCAGCTCCGGACAGGGGAACACCGGGGAGCTGTTTTTT.

The V gene is TRBV7-9, the J gene TRBJ1-6, with 7 positions matching TRBD1. Germline values: CDR1 SEHNR, CDR2 FQNEAQ (reference sequence). The CDR3 covers 15 residues. V dropped 5 bases and J dropped 7; count of bases not matched to a gene: 8. Here the CDR3 reads CASSGTGASNSPLHF. The CDR3, as DNA: TGTGCCAGCAGCGGTACAGGGGCAAGCAATTCACCCCTCCACTTT.

The CDR3 region has the DNA TGTGCCTTCCTCCGGACAGGGACGTGGACCCCCATGAACACTGAAGCTTTCTTT. It encodes CAFLRTGTWTPMNTEAFF. V is TRBV30 and J is TRBJ1-1, with 8 bases identical to TRBD1. Germline V gene sequence: CDR1 GTSNPN, CDR2 SVGIG (reference sequence). The CDR3 consists of 18 residues. After removal of 7 bases from V and 0 bases from J, the junction contained 19 bases not matched to a gene.

This clone occurred once. The chain is built from TRBV20-1 and TRBJ1-1, with D perhaps TRBD1 (6 bases). Germline CDR1 is DFQATT and CDR2 is SNEGSKA (reference sequence). The CDR3 totals 14 residues. The ends were cut back, 3 bases at V and 6 bases at J, with 17 bases in the middle. The CDR3 reads CSASGGQGRAEAFF. In DNA form, the CDR3 reads TGCAGTGCTAGTGGGGGGCAGGGTAGGGCTGAAGCTTTCTTT.

V gene TRBV9 combines with J gene TRBJ1-3; D gene unclear. CDR1 is SGDLS and CDR2 is YYNGEE in the germline V gene. Trimming removed 4 bases at V and 1 base at J, with 3 bases between. The CDR3 sequence is 12 residues long. The CDR3 loop reads CASSPSGNTIYF. DNA of the CDR3: TGTGCCAGCAGCCCGTCTGGAAACACCATATATTTT.

V usage is TRBV6-5 and J usage is TRBJ1-2; a weak D match, TRBD1 (6 bases). This CDR3 is 13 amino acids long. The germline gives CDR1 MNHEY, CDR2 SVGAGI. V gave up 2 bases and J gave up 2 bases, with 6 bases separating them. The CDR3: CASSYTGNYGYTF. CDR3 in DNA: TGTGCCAGCAGTTACACAGGGAACTATGGCTACACCTTC.

The chain combines TRBV5-4 with TRBJ1-1; D remains unclear. The germline gives CDR1 SGHNT, CDR2 YYREEE (reference sequence). Trimming removed 5 bases from V and 7 bases from J, with 30 bases in between. The CDR3 contains 18 residues. For the CDR3, the DNA is TGTGCCAGCAGGATAGTGTCGGAGTCCGGACTCGCTGGGTTTGAAGCTTTCTTT. Protein: CASRIVSESGLAGFEAFF.

The chain recombines TRBV12-5 with TRBJ1-5; D is ambiguous. Germline CDR1 LGHNT, CDR2 FRNRAP. The CDR3 covers 14 residues. Trimming cost V 3 bases and J 0 bases, with 6 bases left between them. CDR3 DNA sequence: TGTGCTAGTGGTTTTCAAAATAGCAATCAGCCCCAGCATTTT. Protein sequence: CASGFQNSNQPQHF.

The chain links TRBV6-4 to TRBJ2-1; the D is unclear. The germline V gene has CDR1 MRHNA and CDR2 SNTAGT. The CDR3 loop spans 15 amino acids. The ends were cut back, 3 bases at V and 6 bases at J, with 15 bases in the middle. Here the CDR3 DNA reads TGTGCCAGCAGTGATCTCATCGTCGCGGTCAATGAGCAGTTCTTC. Residues: CASSDLIVAVNEQFF.

The rearrangement uses TRBV6-6 and TRBJ2-5; 9 positions agree with TRBD1. CDR3 size: 17 residues. J gave up 4 bases and V 5 bases, and 14 bases lay outside the gene matches. Germline V gene sequence: CDR1 MNHNY, CDR2 SVGAGI (reference sequence). CDR3 bases: TGTGCCAGCAGTCTATCACCGGGACAGGGACTTGGAGAGACCCAGTACTTC. It is translated as CASSLSPGQGLGETQYF.

The CDR3 loop reads CASIPQQGTYGYTF. CDR3 DNA sequence: TGTGCCAGCATCCCTCAACAGGGTACCTATGGCTACACCTTC. The chain joins TRBV6-2 or TRBV6-3 to TRBJ1-2; weak D call: TRBD1 (6 bases). The germline V gene encodes CDR1 MNHEY and CDR2 SVGEGT. CDR3 length: 14 residues. V lost 7 bases to trimming and J lost 4 bases, with 16 bases between them.

This clone was detected only once. The CDR3 nucleotides read TGTGCCAGCGGGCAGGGGGCGCGCTACGAGCAGTACTTC. Its protein product is CASGQGARYEQYF. V and J are TRBV27 and TRBJ2-7, with 8 nucleotides matching TRBD1. Per germline, CDR1 MNHEY and CDR2 SMNVEV (reference sequence). The CDR3 totals 13 residues. Trimming at V came to 8 bases and at J to 3 bases, leaving 6 bases not matched to a gene.

This chain connects TRBV5-4 to TRBJ1-2, with TRBD1 matching over 8 bases. After removal of 2 bases from V and 2 bases from J, the junction contained 11 bases not matched to a gene. In germline, CDR1 is SGHNT, CDR2 YYREEE (reference sequence). The CDR3 is made up of 17 amino acids. CDR3 loop: CASSFSDRGKGNYGYTF. The DNA for the CDR3 is TGTGCCAGCAGCTTCTCAGACAGGGGAAAAGGGAACTATGGCTACACCTTC.

The chain couples TRBV6-5 to TRBJ1-1; tentatively, D is TRBD1 (6 bases). The CDR3 contains 13 residues. V lost 2 bases to trimming and J lost 10 bases, with 14 bases between them. Germline-derived CDR1 and CDR2 are MNHEY and SVGAGI. CDR3 in DNA: TGTGCCAGCAGTTACCCGGGAGGGGGAGCAGCTTTCTTT. Residues: CASSYPGGGAAFF.

The J gene is TRBJ1-2, the V gene TRBV27; D not resolved. V was shortened by 3 bases and J by 8 bases, with 13 bases between the two germline ends. Germline V gene sequence: CDR1 MNHEY, CDR2 SMNVEV (reference sequence). The CDR3 has 13 residues. CDR3 sequence (DNA): TGTGCCAGCAGTTTTCTGGAATCGGGAGGCTACACCTTC. Its protein is CASSFLESGGYTF.

The V gene is TRBV28, the J gene TRBJ2-5, with D perhaps TRBD2 (6 bases). The CDR3 contains 14 residues. CDR1 is MDHEN and CDR2 is SYDVKM in the germline V gene. V gave up 5 bases and J gave up 5 bases, with 15 bases separating them. The CDR3 DNA reads as TGTGCCAGCAGTAATTTGCGGGAAGGGGAGACCCAGTACTTC. Encoded protein: CASSNLREGETQYF. Based on the CDR3 plus reference TRBV28 and TRBJ2-5, the full variable domain is DVKVTQSSRYLVKRTGEKVFLECVQDMDHENMFWYRQDPGLGLRLIYFSYDVKMKEKGDIPEGYSVSREKKERFSLILESASTNQTSMYLCASSNLREGETQYFGPGTRLLVL.

J is TRBJ2-3 and V is TRBV5-1, with TRBD2 identical over 9 bases. There are 15 residues in the CDR3. Germline CDR1 is SGHRS and CDR2 is YFSETQ. The V segment lost 2 bases and the J segment 2 bases; nucleotides outside the gene matches: 3. CDR3 bases: TGCGCCAGCAGCTTTAGCGGGAGCCCCACAGATACGCAGTATTTT. It codes for CASSFSGSPTDTQYF.

V and J are TRBV5-5 and TRBJ2-7; 8 bases agree with TRBD2. CDR3 length: 19 amino acids. CDR1 SGHKS and CDR2 YYEKEE come from the germline V gene (reference sequence). V was clipped by 0 bases and J by 2 bases; unmatched bases: 16. CDR3 loop: CASSLVSSPGLAPTYEQYF. As DNA, the CDR3 is TGTGCCAGCAGCTTGGTGTCGTCACCTGGACTAGCCCCAACCTACGAGCAGTACTTC.

CDR3 sequence reads: CASSPPGLPGDNEQFF. The CDR3 nucleotides are TGTGCCAGCAGCCCCCCGGGACTCCCCGGAGATAATGAGCAGTTCTTC. This chain uses TRBV11-2 with TRBJ2-1; TRBD2 is a possible D gene (6 bases). V lost 5 bases, J lost 7 bases, and 21 bases lay in between. This CDR3 has 16 amino acids. CDR1 is SGHAT, CDR2 FQNNGV, per germline.

This clone was found once. The chain carries TRBV7-8 and TRBJ2-7; 8 positions agree with TRBD1. The CDR3 contains 14 residues. Germline V gene data show CDR1 as SGHVS and CDR2 as FQNEAQ. Losses at the gene ends were 2 bases for V and 5 bases for J; bases not matched to a gene: 5. For the CDR3, the DNA is TGTGCCAGCAGCTTACGGGACAGGATCAACGAGCAGTACTTC. This sequence encodes CASSLRDRINEQYF.

CDR3 DNA: TGTGCCAGCAGTGAACCAACTAGCGGGGCCTACAATGAGCAGTTCTTC. Protein sequence: CASSEPTSGAYNEQFF. V usage is TRBV6-1 and J usage is TRBJ2-1; 10 nucleotides align to TRBD2. This CDR3 is built from 16 residues. Unmatched junction bases numbered 3, after V lost 2 bases and J lost 2 bases. Looked up from germline, CDR1 is MNHNS and CDR2 is SASEGT.

This chain uses TRBV6-5 with TRBJ1-3, with D uncertain. Germline V gene data show CDR1 as MNHEY and CDR2 as SVGAGI. Trimming stripped 2 bases from V and 0 bases from J, with 2 bases between. CDR3 length: 13 residues. The CDR3 protein is CASSYLSGNTIYF. The CDR3 DNA is TGTGCCAGCAGTTACCTCTCTGGAAACACCATATATTTT.

J is TRBJ1-2 and V is TRBV5-1; possibly TRBD1 for D (5 bases). The CDR3 runs to 15 residues. The germline V gene has CDR1 SGHRS and CDR2 YFSETQ. The V and J ends lost 4 bases and 10 bases respectively, with 23 bases between them. This CDR3 reads CASSPWGGSTADYTF. For the CDR3, the DNA is TGCGCCAGCAGCCCCTGGGGGGGGAGCACTGCGGACTACACCTTC.

The chain joins TRBV2 to TRBJ2-1, with TRBD1 matching over 8 bases. The CDR3 covers 15 residues. Germline loops: CDR1 SNHLY, CDR2 FYNNEI. The trim removed 6 bases at V and 2 bases at J, leaving 6 bases unmatched. The CDR3, as DNA: TGTGCCAGCAGCGCCGACAGGGGACCCTACAATGAGCAGTTCTTC. This codes for CASSADRGPYNEQFF. Full variable domain (missing parts from reference TRBV2 and TRBJ2-1): EPEVTQTPSHQVTQMGQEVILRCVPISNHLYFYWYRQILGQKVEFLVSFYNNEISEKSEIFDDQFSVERPDGSNFTLKIRSTKLEDSAMYFCASSADRGPYNEQFFGPGTRLTVL.